Below are 18 T cell receptor beta chains sequenced from a single sample in a study of blood T cell repertoires in COVID-19. The table came from immunoSEQ multiplex PCR; TCRdb's copy has only in-frame clones and leaves some out. The sample lists hundreds of thousands of clones; more than 75% were seen once. Sequenced input: peripheral blood. The receptors come from a young woman who had recovered from COVID-19.

The rearrangement uses TRBV14 and TRBJ2-7, with 7 bases matching TRBD1. V was clipped by 4 bases and J by 0 bases; unmatched bases: 3. Per germline, CDR1 SGHDN and CDR2 FVKESK. CDR3 size: 14 residues. DNA of the CDR3: TGTGCCAGCAGCCTATGGACAGGCTCCTACGAGCAGTACTTC. Amino acid sequence: CASSLWTGSYEQYF.

The rearrangement links TRBV27 to TRBJ2-1; 8 bases agree with TRBD2. Germline V CDR1 and CDR2: MNHEY, SMNVEV (reference sequence). CDR3 length: 13 residues. V dropped 7 bases and J dropped 6; count of bases not matched to a gene: 5. The CDR3 region has the DNA TGTGCCAGCAACATAGCGGGAAGCAATGAGCAGTTCTTC. This translates into CASNIAGSNEQFF.

The chain has TRBV18 and TRBJ2-7; no clear D gene. The germline V and J ends were trimmed by 2 bases and 2 bases, with 10 bases remaining between them. The germline CDR1 and CDR2 sequences are KGHSH and LQKENI. The CDR3 runs 14 residues. The CDR3, as DNA: TGTGCCAGCTCACCAGGAGAGAGCACCTACGAGCAGTACTTC. Residues: CASSPGESTYEQYF.

The CDR3 reads CASSFGTVYGYTF. CDR3 nucleotide sequence: TGTGCCAGCAGCTTTGGGACAGTCTATGGCTACACCTTC. The chain links TRBV11-2 to TRBJ1-2; 7 positions agree with TRBD1. CDR1 is SGHAT, CDR2 FQNNGV, per germline. The CDR3 has 13 residues. V dropped 3 bases and J dropped 4; count of bases not matched to a gene: 2.

This chain links TRBV5-6 with TRBJ2-7; D gene unclear. The germline V gene encodes CDR1 SGHDT and CDR2 YYEEEE. V was pared by 4 bases and J by 4 bases, with 12 bases between. The CDR3 has 13 amino acids. The CDR3 DNA reads TGTGCCAGCAGCACAACTATTGCATACGAGCAGTACTTC. Residues: CASSTTIAYEQYF.

The chain recombines TRBV19 with TRBJ2-2; no clear D. The CDR3 runs 17 residues. V lost 1 base and J lost 1, with 13 bases in between. Germline V CDR1 and CDR2: LNHDA, SQIVND (reference sequence). DNA of the CDR3: TGTGCCAGTAGTATAGCCCCTGGAGATTGGAACACCGGGGAGCTGTTTTTT. It yields the protein CASSIAPGDWNTGELFF.

In its sample, this clone was seen a few times. The chain links TRBV2 to TRBJ1-2; the D gene is possibly TRBD1 (5 bases). Trimming pared 6 bases from V and 2 bases from J, leaving 13 bases between. The CDR3 covers 14 residues. CDR1 and CDR2 from the germline V gene are SNHLY and FYNNEI. The CDR3 DNA sequence: TGTGCCAGCAGCCCAGCGGGGGAAAACTATGGCTACACCTTC. Its translation is CASSPAGENYGYTF. Looking up the rest from reference TRBV2 and TRBJ1-2 gives the full variable domain: EPEVTQTPSHQVTQMGQEVILRCVPISNHLYFYWYRQILGQKVEFLVSFYNNEISEKSEIFDDQFSVERPDGSNFTLKIRSTKLEDSAMYFCASSPAGENYGYTFGSGTRLTVV.

The J gene is TRBJ2-1, the V gene TRBV6-5; 10 bases line up with TRBD1. Trimming at V came to 5 bases and at J to 6 bases, leaving 4 bases not matched to a gene. Germline V gene lookup returns CDR1 MNHEY and CDR2 SVGAGI. The CDR3 totals 14 residues. CDR3 sequence: CASSTGQGVNEQFF. DNA for the CDR3: TGTGCCAGCAGTACCGGACAGGGGGTCAATGAGCAGTTCTTC.

This chain joins TRBV7-9 and TRBJ1-4, with unresolved D. The CDR3 is 15 residues long. The germline CDR1 and CDR2 sequences are SEHNR and FQNEAQ (reference sequence). Trimming took off 2 bases at V and 0 bases at J, with 7 bases between the two ends. DNA for the CDR3: TGTGCCAGCAGCTTATCAGAAGCAACTAATGAAAAACTGTTTTTT. This gives the protein CASSLSEATNEKLFF.

The gene calls are TRBV11-2 and TRBJ2-1; 15 bases fit TRBD2. Trimming removed 5 bases from V and 10 bases from J; junction bases left unmatched: 3. Germline V gives CDR1 SGHAT, CDR2 FQNNGV. The CDR3 totals 14 residues. The CDR3 nucleotides read TGTGCCAGCAGCACAGGGACTAGCGGGGGGGAGCAGTTCTTC. Translating gives CASSTGTSGGEQFF.

CDR3 sequence: CASSLGDRVDGYTF. The CDR3 region has the DNA TGTGCCAGCAGTCTGGGTGACAGGGTTGATGGCTACACCTTC. This rearrangement joins TRBV28 to TRBJ1-2, with TRBD1 identical over 7 bases. After removal of 5 bases from V and 6 bases from J, the junction contained 9 bases not matched to a gene. The CDR3 covers 14 residues. CDR1 MDHEN and CDR2 SYDVKM come from the germline V gene.

The CDR3 region is CASSPLGQGGYEQYF. Here the CDR3 DNA reads TGCGCCAGCAGTCCTCTAGGACAGGGCGGATACGAGCAGTACTTC. The chain couples TRBV5-1 to TRBJ2-7; 8 bases agree with TRBD1. J lost 4 bases, V lost 5 bases, and 11 bases had no gene match. This CDR3 has 15 residues. The germline V gene has CDR1 SGHRS and CDR2 YFSETQ.

The rearrangement uses TRBV27 and TRBJ2-1, with TRBD2 matching 7 bases. V lost 2 bases to trimming and J lost 0 bases; unmatched junction nucleotides: 4. There are 16 residues in the CDR3. Per germline, CDR1 MNHEY and CDR2 SMNVEV (reference sequence). CDR3: CASSLMGDYSYNEQFF. The CDR3, as DNA: TGTGCCAGCAGTTTAATGGGGGACTACTCCTACAATGAGCAGTTCTTC.

The V call is TRBV5-6, the J call TRBJ2-3; 13 nucleotides match TRBD2. CDR1 is SGHDT and CDR2 is YYEEEE in the germline V gene. This CDR3 contains 16 residues. Trimming removed 0 bases from V and 4 bases from J; junction bases left unmatched: 2. The CDR3 loop reads CASSLGTSGSPDTQYF. The DNA for the CDR3 is TGTGCCAGCAGCTTGGGGACTAGCGGGAGCCCAGATACGCAGTATTTT.

This clone was detected only once. The chain recombines TRBV7-9 with TRBJ2-3, with 8 bases aligning to TRBD2. The germline V gene has CDR1 SEHNR and CDR2 FQNEAQ (reference sequence). This CDR3 has 15 residues. V was pared by 1 base and J by 5 bases, with 5 bases of the junction left unmatched. The CDR3 spells CASSLGAGEIDTQYF. The CDR3 DNA reads as TGTGCCAGCAGCTTAGGAGCGGGGGAGATAGATACGCAGTATTTT.

The chain uses TRBV5-4 and TRBJ2-1, with a tentative D call TRBD1 (5 bases). The ends were cut back, 2 bases at V and 12 bases at J, with 18 bases in the middle. CDR1 is SGHNT and CDR2 is YYREEE in the germline V gene (reference sequence). The CDR3 spans 14 residues. The CDR3 sequence: CASSLESRRERQFF. CDR3 bases: TGTGCCAGCAGCTTAGAGTCCCGCAGGGAACGGCAGTTCTTC.

The chain uses TRBV18 and TRBJ1-2; TRBD1 aligns across 8 bases. The V and J ends lost 3 bases and 6 bases, in that order; junction bases with no gene match: 6. Germline CDR1 KGHSH, CDR2 LQKENI. This CDR3 region has 14 residues. The CDR3 coding sequence is TGTGCCAGCTCACCTGGACAGGGTGACGATGGCTACACCTTC. Protein: CASSPGQGDDGYTF.

The rearrangement joins TRBV18 to TRBJ1-5, with D hard to call. V gave up 4 bases and J gave up 5 bases, with 9 bases separating them. CDR3 length: 13 residues. Germline CDR1 reads KGHSH; CDR2 reads LQKENI. CDR3 protein: CASSQARDQPQHF. For the CDR3, the DNA is TGTGCCAGCTCACAGGCGAGGGATCAGCCCCAGCATTTT. Based on the CDR3 plus reference TRBV18 and TRBJ1-5, the full variable domain is NAGVMQNPRHLVRRRGQEARLRCSPMKGHSHVYWYRQLPEEGLKFMVYLQKENIIDESGMPKERFSAEFPKEGPSILRIQQVVRGDSAAYFCASSQARDQPQHFGDGTRLSIL.